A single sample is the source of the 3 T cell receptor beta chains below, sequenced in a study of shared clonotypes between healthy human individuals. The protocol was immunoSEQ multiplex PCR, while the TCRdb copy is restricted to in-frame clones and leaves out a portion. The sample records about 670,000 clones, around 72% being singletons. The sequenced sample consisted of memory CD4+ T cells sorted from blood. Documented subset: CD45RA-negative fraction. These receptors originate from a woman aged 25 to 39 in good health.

For the CDR3, the DNA is TGTGCCAGCAATGAGGCAGGCACAGATACGCAGTATTTT. Residues: CASNEAGTDTQYF. V gene TRBV25-1 combines with J gene TRBJ2-3; D is undetermined. The CDR3 consists of 13 residues. Trimming shortened V by 7 bases and J by 1 base, and 9 bases separated the two germline ends. Germline CDR1 is MGHDK and CDR2 is SYGVNS.

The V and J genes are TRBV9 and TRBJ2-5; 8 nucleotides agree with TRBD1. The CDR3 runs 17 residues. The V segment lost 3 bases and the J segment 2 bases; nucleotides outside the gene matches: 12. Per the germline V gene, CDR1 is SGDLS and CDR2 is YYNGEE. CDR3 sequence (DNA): TGTGCCAGCAGCGGACCCCAGTGGGACAGGCTACAAGAGACCCAGTACTTC. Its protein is CASSGPQWDRLQETQYF. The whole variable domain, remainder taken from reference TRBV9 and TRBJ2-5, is DSGVTQTPKHLITATGQRVTLRCSPRSGDLSVYWYQQSLDQGLQFLIQYYNGEERAKGNILERFSAQQFPDLHSELNLSSLELGDSALYFCASSGPQWDRLQETQYFGPGTRLLVL.

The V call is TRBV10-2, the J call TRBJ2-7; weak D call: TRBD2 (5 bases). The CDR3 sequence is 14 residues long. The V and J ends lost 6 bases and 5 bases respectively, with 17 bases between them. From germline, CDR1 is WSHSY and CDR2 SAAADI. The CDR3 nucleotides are TGCGCCAGCAGGATCCCCGGGGTCAAGGACGAGCAGTACTTC. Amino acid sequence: CASRIPGVKDEQYF.